Below, 32 T cell receptor beta chains from the same sample are listed, as sequenced in a study of regulatory T cells in long-lasting Graves disease (dated by TCRdb to about 2021). Receptor amplification or capture employed multiplex PCR. Sequencing relied on an Illumina HiSeq 4000. To build TCR beta libraries, CDR3 regions were amplified by Arm-PCR using iRepertoire HTBI primers. TCRdb reprocessed the public reads (quality trimming at Q25 with fastp, clone calling with MiXCR) and kept in-frame beta chains. Entries are consolidated by CDR3 protein sequence, retaining the most common genes and DNA. Counted in this sample were some 460,000 distinct CDR3 sequences; about 17% of them appeared once. The ten largest account for 12% of the sample. The sample's time point label, in plain terms: newly diagnosed GD, antithyroid drugs for less than 3 months. RNA was extracted from PBMCs in TRIzol for both TCR sequencing and RNA sequencing.

Another study also made use of these data, one on T cells in Graves' hyperthyroidism and ophthalmopathy.

The sample was peripheral blood mononuclear cells (PBMCs), taken at new diagnosis, from a patient treated with antithyroid drugs. These receptors all come from a man aged 35-49 years with Graves disease. Donor details come from another sample of the same person, matched by shared clones.

This clonotype was counted ten times or more. CDR3 sequence (DNA): TGCAGTGCTTACTCTGGGGCGGGGAGGTATCAGCCCCAGCATTTT. This encodes CSAYSGAGRYQPQHF. The chain recombines TRBV20-1 with TRBJ1-5; TRBD1 might be the D (5 bases). Trimming took 5 bases from V and 5 from J, leaving 19 bases between them. The germline CDR1 and CDR2 sequences are DFQATT and SNEGSKA (reference sequence). The CDR3 is made up of 15 amino acids.

Many counts were recorded for this clonotype. The genes are TRBV27 and TRBJ2-1; TRBD2 matches at 14 bases. V gave up 8 bases and J gave up 9 bases; unmatched junction bases: 6. CDR3 length: 14 residues. Germline loops: CDR1 MNHEY, CDR2 SMNVEV (reference sequence). The CDR3 here is CASFTGTSGSEQFF. CDR3 nucleotide sequence: TGTGCCAGCTTCACCGGGACTAGCGGGAGTGAGCAGTTCTTC.

The chain joins TRBV5-6 to TRBJ1-2; 7 positions agree with TRBD1. Germline lookup yields CDR1 SGHDT and CDR2 YYEEEE. V dropped 4 bases and J dropped 5; count of bases not matched to a gene: 5. This CDR3 is built from 13 residues. The CDR3 spells CASSHRGVYGYTF. In DNA, the CDR3 is TGTGCCAGCAGCCACAGGGGTGTATATGGCTACACCTTC.

This clonotype came up many times. This rearrangement joins TRBV5-1 to TRBJ2-2; D may be TRBD2 (6 bases). CDR3 length: 17 residues. The germline CDR1 and CDR2 sequences are SGHRS and YFSETQ. Between the trimmed V and J ends, which lost 4 bases and 4 bases, there was a span of 20 bases. DNA for the CDR3: TGCGCCAGCAGCGACACCGGACGGCGGAGGGGCACCGGGGAGCTGTTTTTT. Translation gives CASSDTGRRRGTGELFF.

Turning to this clonotype: Since a much larger clone is just one base distant, this may be a read error. The chain employs TRBV11-2 and TRBJ2-1; 8 bases are a match to TRBD2. V lost 6 bases, J lost 4 bases, and 8 bases stayed unmatched. Per germline, CDR1 SGHAT and CDR2 FQNNGV. The CDR3 loop spans 15 amino acids. The CDR3 here is CASRNLAGGYNEQFF. For the CDR3, the DNA is TGTGCCAGCAGAAATCTAGCGGGCGGATACAATGAGCAGTTCTTC.

This clonotype showed up just a few times. The gene calls are TRBV27 and TRBJ1-5; D unclear. The V and J ends lost 0 bases and 6 bases respectively, with 9 bases between them. Germline CDR1 reads MNHEY; CDR2 reads SMNVEV (reference sequence). This CDR3 is 14 amino acids long. The CDR3 DNA reads as TGTGCCAGCAGTTTATCCGGCCTCAGTCAGCCCCAGCATTTT. It specifies CASSLSGLSQPQHF.

The gene calls are TRBV7-9 and TRBJ2-3; the D gene is possibly TRBD1 (5 bases). The CDR3 is 17 residues long. Trimming removed 5 bases at V and 0 bases at J, with 18 bases between. Germline V CDR1 and CDR2: SEHNR, FQNEAQ (reference sequence). CDR3 residues: CASSTNSQGRSTDTQYF. CDR3 nucleotide sequence: TGTGCCAGCAGCACCAACTCCCAGGGCCGGAGCACAGATACGCAGTATTTT.

This clonotype came up many times. The chain has TRBV18 and TRBJ2-7; 7 nucleotides line up with TRBD1. This CDR3 is built from 14 residues. V dropped 3 bases and J dropped 6; count of bases not matched to a gene: 8. Per germline, CDR1 KGHSH and CDR2 LQKENI. The CDR3 is CASSPRQGDREQYF. The CDR3 nucleotides are TGTGCCAGCTCACCCAGACAGGGAGACCGCGAGCAGTACTTC. The whole variable domain, filled in from reference TRBV18 and TRBJ2-7, reads NAGVMQNPRHLVRRRGQEARLRCSPMKGHSHVYWYRQLPEEGLKFMVYLQKENIIDESGMPKERFSAEFPKEGPSILRIQQVVRGDSAAYFCASSPRQGDREQYFGPGTRLTVT.

Written as DNA, the CDR3 is TGCAGTGCTAGAGATGCCGCCGGGACTAGAATCTACGAGCAGTACTTC. Amino acid sequence: CSARDAAGTRIYEQYF. The genes are TRBV20-1 and TRBJ2-7; 8 nucleotides agree with TRBD2. With V trimmed by 0 bases and J by 3 bases, 10 bases remained unmatched. CDR3 size: 16 residues. CDR1 and CDR2 (germline): DFQATT, SNEGSKA (reference sequence).

This clonotype was seen at least ten times. The V call is TRBV29-1, the J call TRBJ1-1, with TRBD1 identical over 11 bases. From germline, CDR1 is SQVTM and CDR2 ANQGSEA. The length of the CDR3 is 17 residues. V lost 7 bases and J lost 1; bases outside the gene matches: 14. The CDR3 protein is CSAPSPGTGGANTEAFF. The CDR3 DNA sequence: TGCAGCGCCCCCTCTCCCGGGACAGGGGGAGCGAACACTGAAGCTTTCTTT. The complete variable domain, with remaining parts taken from reference TRBV29-1 and TRBJ1-1, reads SAVISQKPSRDICQRGTSLTIQCQVDSQVTMMFWYRQQPGQSLTLIATANQGSEATYESGFVIDKFPISRPNLTFSTLTVSNMSPEDSSIYLCSAPSPGTGGANTEAFFGQGTRLTVV.

This clonotype has more than one count but fewer than ten. The chain employs TRBV7-9 and TRBJ2-3; 9 bases fit TRBD2. The CDR3 runs to 15 residues. V dropped 5 bases and J dropped 6; count of bases not matched to a gene: 9. Germline-derived CDR1 and CDR2 are SEHNR and FQNEAQ (reference sequence). The CDR3 is CASSKGGTSSDTQYF. In nucleotides, the CDR3 is TGTGCCAGCAGCAAAGGCGGGACTAGCTCCGATACGCAGTATTTT.

This clonotype was recorded many times. This chain uses TRBV5-1 with TRBJ2-1; 13 nucleotides line up with TRBD2. Germline values: CDR1 SGHRS, CDR2 YFSETQ. V shed 4 bases and J 6 bases; nucleotides not matched to a gene: 4. This CDR3 is 15 amino acids long. CDR3 region: CASSAGTSGTNEQFF. CDR3 sequence (DNA): TGCGCCAGCAGCGCCGGGACTAGCGGGACCAATGAGCAGTTCTTC. Supplemented by reference TRBV5-1 and TRBJ2-1, the full variable domain reads KAGVTQTPRYLIKTRGQQVTLSCSPISGHRSVSWYQQTPGQGLQFLFEYFSETQRNKGNFPGRFSGRQFSNSRSEMNVSTLELGDSALYLCASSAGTSGTNEQFFGPGTRLTVL.

This clonotype was detected many times. The CDR3 reads CASSPPEREGYEQYF. CDR3 DNA: TGTGCCAGCTCACCACCGGAGCGGGAGGGCTACGAGCAGTACTTC. J is TRBJ2-7 and V is TRBV18; 10 bases agree with TRBD2. V gave up 0 bases and J gave up 3 bases; unmatched junction bases: 2. CDR3 size: 15 residues. Germline V gene sequence: CDR1 KGHSH, CDR2 LQKENI.

This clonotype was recorded a few times. This chain links TRBV7-9 with TRBJ1-2; D ambiguous. The CDR3 extends over 14 amino acids. The germline V and J ends were trimmed by 5 bases and 2 bases, with 12 bases remaining between them. Germline V gene lookup returns CDR1 SEHNR and CDR2 FQNEAQ (reference sequence). CDR3 region: CASSTGLGNYGYTF. The CDR3 DNA is TGTGCCAGCAGCACGGGCCTTGGCAACTATGGCTACACCTTC.

There are many counts of this clonotype. V is TRBV20-1 and J is TRBJ2-1; maybe TRBD1 (6 bases). Germline CDR1 reads DFQATT; CDR2 reads SNEGSKA (reference sequence). This CDR3 spans 15 amino acids. Trimming took off 5 bases at V and 5 bases at J, with 19 bases between the two ends. The CDR3 protein is CSASSSNRVDNEQFF. As DNA, the CDR3 is TGCAGTGCTTCGTCGAGTAACAGGGTGGACAATGAGCAGTTCTTC.

This clonotype was counted a few times. The rearrangement links TRBV4-2 to TRBJ2-2; 8 bases are a match to TRBD1. The V gene end was trimmed by 0 bases and the J gene end by 1 base; junction bases not matched to a gene: 7. In germline, CDR1 is LGHNA, CDR2 YNFKEQ. CDR3 length: 18 amino acids. The CDR3 loop is CASSQELQGTGNTGELFF. In nucleotides, the CDR3 is TGTGCCAGCAGCCAAGAGCTTCAGGGGACAGGGAACACCGGGGAGCTGTTTTTT.

This clonotype was counted a few times. The chain recombines TRBV6-1 with TRBJ2-1; maybe TRBD1 (6 bases). V dropped 6 bases and J dropped 4 bases, with 13 bases sitting between them. Looked up from germline, CDR1 is MNHNS and CDR2 is SASEGT. CDR3 size: 14 residues. CDR3 sequence (DNA): TGTGCCAGCAGACGGGACACCGTTTACAATGAGCAGTTCTTC. Translating gives CASRRDTVYNEQFF.

On this clonotype itself: Possible read error: a much larger clone is one base away. The gene calls are TRBV27 and TRBJ2-4; 9 nucleotides align to TRBD1. The CDR3 length is 16 residues. CDR1 is MNHEY and CDR2 is SMNVEV in the germline V gene (reference sequence). Trimming removed 4 bases from V and 0 bases from J; junction bases left unmatched: 4. CDR3 amino acids: CASSSGTGIAKNIQYF. DNA for the CDR3: TGTGCCAGCAGTTCCGGGACAGGGATAGCCAAAAACATTCAGTACTTC.

This clonotype was seen a few times. This rearrangement joins TRBV20-1 to TRBJ2-3, with a weak D call TRBD2 (5 bases). The CDR3 sequence is 13 residues long. Between the trimmed V and J ends, which lost 6 bases and 8 bases, there was a span of 18 bases. Germline loops: CDR1 DFQATT, CDR2 SNEGSKA (reference sequence). The CDR3 protein is CSATFTRPGTQYF. CDR3 sequence (DNA): TGCAGTGCGACATTTACTAGGCCGGGTACGCAGTATTTT.

With regard to this clonotype: A single base separates this from a much larger clone, so it may be a read error. The chain joins TRBV7-2 to TRBJ1-1; D remains unclear. The CDR3 consists of 14 residues. Germline assignment: CDR1 SGHTA and CDR2 FQGNSA. Trimming took off 5 bases at V and 4 bases at J, with 14 bases between the two ends. The CDR3, as DNA: TGTACCAGCAGCCCCCGATTAAGCGGCACTGAAGCTTTCTTT. It is translated as CTSSPRLSGTEAFF.

This clonotype was found a few times. The V and J genes are TRBV11-2 and TRBJ1-1; 8 positions match TRBD1. Germline values: CDR1 SGHAT, CDR2 FQNNGV. The CDR3 contains 16 residues. Trimming at V came to 4 bases and at J to 4 bases, leaving 11 bases not matched to a gene. CDR3 DNA: TGTGCCAGCAGCTCCAGGGGGCGAAGCTTCGCCACTGAAGCTTTCTTT. It encodes CASSSRGRSFATEAFF.

This clonotype was counted ten times or more. V usage is TRBV5-5 and J usage is TRBJ2-1; 7 nucleotides line up with TRBD2. This CDR3 has 16 residues. J lost 4 bases, V lost 3 bases, and 10 bases had no gene match. CDR1 and CDR2 (germline): SGHKS, YYEKEE (reference sequence). CDR3 loop: CASSSGERDPYNEQFF. The DNA of the CDR3 is TGTGCCAGCAGCTCGGGTGAGCGGGACCCTTACAATGAGCAGTTCTTC.

The chain joins TRBV20-1 to TRBJ1-4, with D unclear. CDR1 DFQATT and CDR2 SNEGSKA come from the germline V gene (reference sequence). Trimming shortened V by 0 bases and J by 8 bases, and 10 bases separated the two germline ends. CDR3 length equals 13 residues. The CDR3 reads CSARDLGMEKLFF. The CDR3 DNA sequence: TGCAGTGCTAGAGATCTGGGAATGGAAAAACTGTTTTTT.

This clonotype has a count of ten or more. The chain is built from TRBV2 and TRBJ2-7; 7 nucleotides agree with TRBD2. Germline lookup yields CDR1 SNHLY and CDR2 FYNNEI. V was clipped by 6 bases and J by 12 bases; unmatched bases: 5. The CDR3 is 10 residues long. CDR3 sequence (DNA): TGTGCCAGCAGCGGACTAGTAGCGTACTTC. It specifies CASSGLVAYF.

The genes are TRBV25-1 and TRBJ2-1; no reliable D call. Germline-derived CDR1 and CDR2 are MGHDK and SYGVNS. This CDR3 contains 16 residues. Deletions cut 1 base from V and 0 bases from J, with 10 bases between. CDR3 sequence (DNA): TGTGCCAGCAGTGAATCCGGAGCAGACTCCTACAATGAGCAGTTCTTC. Protein: CASSESGADSYNEQFF.

V and J are TRBV18 and TRBJ2-1; 10 nucleotides match TRBD2. This CDR3 has 17 residues. Trimming removed 3 bases from V and 6 bases from J; junction bases left unmatched: 11. CDR1 KGHSH and CDR2 LQKENI come from the germline V gene. CDR3 sequence reads: CASSPPPSGSAPNEQFF. As DNA, the CDR3 is TGTGCCAGCTCACCGCCCCCTAGCGGGAGTGCCCCCAATGAGCAGTTCTTC.

This clonotype was observed many times. The rearrangement joins TRBV11-2 to TRBJ2-3, with 7 bases lining up with TRBD1. The CDR3 extends over 14 amino acids. V lost 0 bases to trimming and J lost 6 bases; unmatched junction nucleotides: 3. Germline V gene data show CDR1 as SGHAT and CDR2 as FQNNGV. The CDR3: CASSLDRGIDTQYF. In DNA form, the CDR3 reads TGTGCCAGCAGCTTAGACAGGGGGATTGATACGCAGTATTTT.

This clonotype has a count of ten or more. This chain links TRBV3-1 with TRBJ2-2, with D possibly TRBD2 on 6 matching bases. Trimming left V 2 bases short and J 3 bases short, with 10 bases between. Germline V gene sequence: CDR1 LGHDT, CDR2 YNNKEL (reference sequence). The CDR3 contains 15 residues. The DNA of the CDR3 is TGTGCCAGCAGCCAAAGGGACTTCGACACCGGGGAGCTGTTTTTT. Translating gives CASSQRDFDTGELFF. Based on the CDR3 plus reference TRBV3-1 and TRBJ2-2, the full variable domain is DTAVSQTPKYLVTQMGNDKSIKCEQNLGHDTMYWYKQDSKKFLKIMFSYNNKELIINETVPNRFSPKSPDKAHLNLHINSLELGDSAVYFCASSQRDFDTGELFFGEGSRLTVL.

This clonotype was detected many times. The chain uses TRBV30 and TRBJ2-7; D possibly matches TRBD1 or TRBD2 (5 bases each). Germline V gene data show CDR1 as GTSNPN and CDR2 as SVGIG (reference sequence). With 7 bases removed from V and 3 bases from J, the gap between germline ends came to 13 bases. CDR3 length: 12 amino acids. The CDR3 loop is CAYRGDHYEQYF. The CDR3 DNA sequence: TGTGCCTATCGAGGGGATCACTACGAGCAGTACTTC.

Points on this clonotype: A much larger clone differs from this one at a single base, so this may be a read error. The CDR3 ends on some other residue instead of the conserved phenylalanine or tryptophan, so this is likely a read error. The chain uses TRBV2 and TRBJ1-6; D is undetermined. The V end was cut by 2 bases, the J end by 10 bases, with 6 bases between. This CDR3 spans 12 amino acids. CDR1 SNHLY and CDR2 FYNNEI come from the germline V gene. CDR3 residues: CASSEIGSPLHS. Written as DNA, the CDR3 is TGTGCCAGCAGTGAAATTGGCTCACCCCTCCACTCT.

Comments on this clonotype: A read error may explain this, as a much larger clone is one base away. The chain is built from TRBV11-3 and TRBJ2-1; 7 nucleotides agree with TRBD2. J lost 5 bases, V lost 2 bases, and 9 bases had no gene match. The CDR3 runs to 16 residues. Germline assignment: CDR1 SGHNT and CDR2 YENEEA. The CDR3 coding sequence is TGTGCCAGCAGCTTAAGAGTGGGAGGGCTCCACAATGAGCAGTTCTTC. Translating it yields CASSLRVGGLHNEQFF.

In this sample, this clonotype turned up many times. The CDR3, as DNA: TGTGCCAGCAGTGGGCAGGGGGGACTAGCGGGAGGCGGAGGGGGTGAGCAGTTCTTC. Its protein product is CASSGQGGLAGGGGGEQFF. The genes are TRBV12-3 or TRBV12-4 and TRBJ2-1; 15 nucleotides line up with TRBD2. V lost 5 bases, J lost 9 bases, and 17 bases stayed unmatched. This CDR3 has 19 residues.